The entry below gives a single T cell receptor beta chain sequence along with its context. This specimen comes from a study of cytomegalovirus exposure and HLA in healthy donors. Each donor was nominally healthy when sampled (though unrecorded immune exposures were likely). 13 Jbeta primers and 60 Vbeta primers were used for the PCR. The data were produced by immunoSEQ multiplex PCR, yet TCRdb's version contains in-frame clones alone and is incomplete. Of some 50,000 clones in the sample, roughly 72% were seen once. This TCR derives from a woman aged 50 to 65 in good health and CMV-seropositive. Sequencing was done on a sample of PBMCs.

The chain's CDR3 is CASSQGRGYSGNTIYF. In nucleotides, the CDR3 is TGCGCCAGCAGCCAAGGGAGGGGCTACTCTGGAAACACCATATATTTT. The chain combines TRBV4-1 with TRBJ1-3; D is perhaps TRBD1 (5 bases). Trimming took off 1 base at V and 0 bases at J, with 10 bases between the two ends. This CDR3 contains 16 residues. Per germline, CDR1 MGHRA and CDR2 YSYEKL.